This TCR beta chain was profiled in a study of OX40 agonist ivuxolimab in advanced cancers. Background on the study: A diagnosis of hepatocellular carcinoma, melanoma, renal cell or head and neck cancer was present in dose-escalation patients. The mean age was around 56 years, ranging from about 23 to 85, with around four fifths of participants male.

The data were produced by immunoSEQ multiplex PCR, yet TCRdb's version contains in-frame clones alone and is incomplete. The top ten clones hold approximately 2% of a sample with 35,000 to 40,000 clones, about 80% of them seen once. Germline values: CDR1 MGHDK, CDR2 SYGVNS. This CDR3 has 14 residues. V was pared by 5 bases and J by 5 bases, with 5 bases of the junction left unmatched. V usage is TRBV25-1 and J usage is TRBJ2-2; 7 positions agree with TRBD1. This receptor was obtained from an adult with an advanced solid tumor such as melanoma, head and neck, liver or kidney cancer. The sequenced sample was CD4+ or CD8+ T cells sorted from blood, obtained in a trial of the OX40 agonist ivuxolimab. Written as DNA, the CDR3 is TGTGCCAGCAGTATGACAGGGCGGACCGGGGAGCTGTTTTTT. Its protein is CASSMTGRTGELFF.